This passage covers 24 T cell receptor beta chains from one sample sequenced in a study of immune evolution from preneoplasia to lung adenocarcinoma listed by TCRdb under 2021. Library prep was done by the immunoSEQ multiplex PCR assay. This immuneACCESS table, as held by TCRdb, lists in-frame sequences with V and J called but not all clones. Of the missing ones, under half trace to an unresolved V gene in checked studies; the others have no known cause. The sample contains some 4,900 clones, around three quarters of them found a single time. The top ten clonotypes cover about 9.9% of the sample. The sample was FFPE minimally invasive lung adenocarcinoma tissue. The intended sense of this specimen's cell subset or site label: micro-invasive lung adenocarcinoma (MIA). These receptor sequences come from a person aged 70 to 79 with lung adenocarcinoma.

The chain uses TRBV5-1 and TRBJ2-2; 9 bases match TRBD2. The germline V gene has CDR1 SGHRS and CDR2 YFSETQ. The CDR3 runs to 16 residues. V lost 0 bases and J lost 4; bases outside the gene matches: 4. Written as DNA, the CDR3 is TGCGCCAGCAGCTTGGTTAGCGGGAGAGTCACCGGGGAGCTGTTTTTT. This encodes CASSLVSGRVTGELFF.

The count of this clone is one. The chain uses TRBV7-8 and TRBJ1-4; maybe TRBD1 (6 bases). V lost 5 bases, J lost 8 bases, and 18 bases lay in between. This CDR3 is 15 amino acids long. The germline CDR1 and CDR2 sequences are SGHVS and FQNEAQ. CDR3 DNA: TGTGCCAGCAGCGTAGGGGCGGGGGCCCAAGAAAAACTGTTTTTT. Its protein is CASSVGAGAQEKLFF.

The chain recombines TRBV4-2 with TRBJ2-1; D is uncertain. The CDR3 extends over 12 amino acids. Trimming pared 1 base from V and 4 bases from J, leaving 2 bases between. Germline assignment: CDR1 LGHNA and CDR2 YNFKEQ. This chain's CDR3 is CASSQVYNEQFF. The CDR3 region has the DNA TGTGCCAGCAGCCAAGTGTACAATGAGCAGTTCTTC.

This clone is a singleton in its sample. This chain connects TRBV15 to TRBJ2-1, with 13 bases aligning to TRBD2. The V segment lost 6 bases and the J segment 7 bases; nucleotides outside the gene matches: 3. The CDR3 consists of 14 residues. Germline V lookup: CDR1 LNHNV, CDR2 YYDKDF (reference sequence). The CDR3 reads CATRGTSGINEQFF. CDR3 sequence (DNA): TGTGCCACCAGGGGGACTAGCGGGATAAATGAGCAGTTCTTC.

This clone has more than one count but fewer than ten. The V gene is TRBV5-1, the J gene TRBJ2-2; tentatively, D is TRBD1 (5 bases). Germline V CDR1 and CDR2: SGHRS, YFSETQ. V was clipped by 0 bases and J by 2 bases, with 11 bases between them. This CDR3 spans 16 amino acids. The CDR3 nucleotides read TGCGCCAGCAGCTTGGTGGCAGGGCAAAACACCGGGGAGCTGTTTTTT. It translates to CASSLVAGQNTGELFF.

The CDR3 reads CASSPRVAGTSGRANHGELFF. In DNA, the CDR3 is TGCGCCAGCAGCCCCCGAGTCGCCGGGACTAGCGGGAGGGCCAACCACGGGGAGCTGTTTTTT. The rearrangement links TRBV4-1 to TRBJ2-2; 16 bases are a match to TRBD2. The CDR3 totals 21 residues. Germline lookup yields CDR1 MGHRA and CDR2 YSYEKL. The V segment lost 4 bases and the J segment 7 bases; nucleotides outside the gene matches: 18.

The chain's CDR3 is CASSTGEEGYTF. The DNA for the CDR3 is TGTGCCAGCAGCACCGGGGAGGAAGGCTACACCTTC. The V gene is TRBV21-1, the J gene TRBJ1-2. TRBV21-1 is assigned pseudogene status. This CDR3 is built from 12 residues.

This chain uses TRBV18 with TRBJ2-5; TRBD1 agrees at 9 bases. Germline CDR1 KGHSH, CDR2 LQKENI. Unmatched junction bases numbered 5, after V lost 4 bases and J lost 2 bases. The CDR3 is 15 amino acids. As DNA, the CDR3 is TGTGCCAGCTCACTCTGGACAGGGGAGCAAGAGACCCAGTACTTC. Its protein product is CASSLWTGEQETQYF.

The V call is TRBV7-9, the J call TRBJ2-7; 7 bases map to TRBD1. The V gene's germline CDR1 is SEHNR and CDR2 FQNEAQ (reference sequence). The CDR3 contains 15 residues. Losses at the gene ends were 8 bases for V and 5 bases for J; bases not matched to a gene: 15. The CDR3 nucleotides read TGTGCCAGCTCCCTCCGAAGACAGGGAAGGGACGAGCAGTACTTC. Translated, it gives CASSLRRQGRDEQYF.

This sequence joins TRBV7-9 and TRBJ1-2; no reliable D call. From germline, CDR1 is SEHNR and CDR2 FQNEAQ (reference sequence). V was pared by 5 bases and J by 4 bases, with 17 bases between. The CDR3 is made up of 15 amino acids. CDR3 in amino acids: CASSRTTTDSYGYTF. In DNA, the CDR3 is TGTGCCAGCAGCCGAACCACCACTGACTCCTATGGCTACACCTTC.

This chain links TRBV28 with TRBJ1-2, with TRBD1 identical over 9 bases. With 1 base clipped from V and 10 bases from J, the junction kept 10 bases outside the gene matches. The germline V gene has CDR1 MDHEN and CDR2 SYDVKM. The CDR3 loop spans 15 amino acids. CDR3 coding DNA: TGTGCCAGCAGTTTATTCTTGGGACAGGGACAGTACTACACCTTC. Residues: CASSLFLGQGQYYTF.

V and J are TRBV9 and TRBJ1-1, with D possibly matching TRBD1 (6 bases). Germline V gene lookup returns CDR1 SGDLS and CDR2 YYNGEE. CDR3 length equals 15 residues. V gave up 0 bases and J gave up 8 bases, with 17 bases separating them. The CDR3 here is CASSVAQGTDFEAFF. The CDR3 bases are TGTGCCAGCAGCGTAGCACAGGGTACTGACTTCGAAGCTTTCTTT.

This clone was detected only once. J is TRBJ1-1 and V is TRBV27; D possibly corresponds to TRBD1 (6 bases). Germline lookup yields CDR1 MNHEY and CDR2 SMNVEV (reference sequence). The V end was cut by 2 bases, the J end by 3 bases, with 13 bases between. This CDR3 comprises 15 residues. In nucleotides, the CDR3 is TGTGCCAGCAGTTTAGACTCAGGGGCCGACACTGAAGCTTTCTTT. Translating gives CASSLDSGADTEAFF.

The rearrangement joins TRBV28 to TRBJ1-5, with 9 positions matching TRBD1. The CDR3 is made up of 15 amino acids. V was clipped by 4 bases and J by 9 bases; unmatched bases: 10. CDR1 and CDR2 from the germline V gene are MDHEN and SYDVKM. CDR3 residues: CASSSGQGGGRPQHF. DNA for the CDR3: TGTGCCAGCAGTTCGGGACAGGGCGGTGGTCGGCCCCAGCATTTT. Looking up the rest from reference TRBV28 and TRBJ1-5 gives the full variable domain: DVKVTQSSRYLVKRTGEKVFLECVQDMDHENMFWYRQDPGLGLRLIYFSYDVKMKEKGDIPEGYSVSREKKERFSLILESASTNQTSMYLCASSSGQGGGRPQHFGDGTRLSIL.

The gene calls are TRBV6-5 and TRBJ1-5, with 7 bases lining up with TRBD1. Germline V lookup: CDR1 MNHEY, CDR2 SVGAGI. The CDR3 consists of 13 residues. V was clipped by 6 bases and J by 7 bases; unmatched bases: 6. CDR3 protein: CASRTNRGQPQHF. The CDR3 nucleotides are TGTGCCAGCAGGACAAACAGGGGACAGCCCCAGCATTTT.

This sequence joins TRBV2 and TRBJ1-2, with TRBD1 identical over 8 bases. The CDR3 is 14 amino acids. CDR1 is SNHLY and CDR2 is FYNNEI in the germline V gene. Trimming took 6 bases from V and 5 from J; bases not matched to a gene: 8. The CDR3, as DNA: TGTGCCAGCAGCGGCACAGGGGGAGGGTATGGCTACACCTTC. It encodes CASSGTGGGYGYTF.

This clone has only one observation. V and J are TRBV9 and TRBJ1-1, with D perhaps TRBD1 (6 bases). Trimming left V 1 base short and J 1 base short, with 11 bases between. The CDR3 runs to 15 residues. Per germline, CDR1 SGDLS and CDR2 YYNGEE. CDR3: CASSVFDRPNTEAFF. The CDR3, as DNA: TGTGCCAGCAGCGTATTCGACAGGCCGAACACTGAAGCTTTCTTT.

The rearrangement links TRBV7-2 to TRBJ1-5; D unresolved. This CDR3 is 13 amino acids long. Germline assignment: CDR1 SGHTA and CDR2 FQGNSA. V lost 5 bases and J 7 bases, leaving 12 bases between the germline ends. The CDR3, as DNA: TGTGCCAGCAGCCGCGACCCCGACCAGCCCCAGCATTTT. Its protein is CASSRDPDQPQHF.

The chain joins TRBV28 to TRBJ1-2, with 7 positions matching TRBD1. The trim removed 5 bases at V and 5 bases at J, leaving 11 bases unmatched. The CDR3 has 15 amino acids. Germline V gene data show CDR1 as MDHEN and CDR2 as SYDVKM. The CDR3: CASSLGTDPWYGYTF. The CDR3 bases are TGTGCCAGCAGTCTCGGGACAGACCCCTGGTATGGCTACACCTTC.

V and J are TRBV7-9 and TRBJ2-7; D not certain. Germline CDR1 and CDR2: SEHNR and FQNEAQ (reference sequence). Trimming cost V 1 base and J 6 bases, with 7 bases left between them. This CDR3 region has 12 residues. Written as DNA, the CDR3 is TGTGCCAGCAGCTTAGGTGTGTCCGAGCAGTACTTC. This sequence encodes CASSLGVSEQYF.

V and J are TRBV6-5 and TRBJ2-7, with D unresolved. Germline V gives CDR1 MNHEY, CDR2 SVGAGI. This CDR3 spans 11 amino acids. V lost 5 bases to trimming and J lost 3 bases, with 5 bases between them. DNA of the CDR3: TGTGCCAGCAGTGAGCTCTACGAGCAGTACTTC. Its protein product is CASSELYEQYF.

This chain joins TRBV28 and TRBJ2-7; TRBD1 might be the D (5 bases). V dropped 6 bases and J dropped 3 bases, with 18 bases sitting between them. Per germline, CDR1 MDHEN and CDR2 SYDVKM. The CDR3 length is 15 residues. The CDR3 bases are TGTGCCAGCAGCCTCTTGTTTGGGGCTGGCTACGAGCAGTACTTC. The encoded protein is CASSLLFGAGYEQYF.

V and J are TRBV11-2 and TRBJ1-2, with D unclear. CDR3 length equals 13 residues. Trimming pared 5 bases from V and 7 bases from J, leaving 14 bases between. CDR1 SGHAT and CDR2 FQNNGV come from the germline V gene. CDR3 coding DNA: TGTGCCAGCAGCAACGGACTTGGCGCTGGCTACACCTTC. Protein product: CASSNGLGAGYTF.

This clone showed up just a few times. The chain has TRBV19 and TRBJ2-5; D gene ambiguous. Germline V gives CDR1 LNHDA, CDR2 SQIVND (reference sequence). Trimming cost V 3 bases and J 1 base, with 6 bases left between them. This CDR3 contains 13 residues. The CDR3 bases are TGTGCCAGTAGTATTGGGTCCCAAGAGACCCAGTACTTC. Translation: CASSIGSQETQYF.